The 4 T cell receptor beta chains in this list originate from one sample, sequenced in a study of regulatory T cells in long-lasting Graves disease. Regarding time point: persistent/refractory GD, antithyroid drugs over 5 years with positive TRAb. After RNA was extracted from PBMCs, the TCR library was made from it. With iRepertoire HTBI primers and Arm-PCR of CDR3 regions, TCR beta libraries were built. TCRdb analysed the multiplex PCR reads with MiXCR anew, one entry per CDR3 protein. The sample includes a few hundred thousand distinct CDR3 sequences, about a quarter of them seen just once. The sequencing here drew on peripheral blood mononuclear cells (PBMCs), taken when the disease was refractory, from a patient treated with antithyroid drugs. The receptors were gathered from a female donor with Graves disease.

This clonotype was recorded at least ten times. The chain is built from TRBV11-2 and TRBJ1-1, with 7 bases fitting TRBD1. V trimming: 5 bases; J trimming: 5 bases; junction bases outside the gene matches: 8. The CDR3 runs 14 residues. Per germline, CDR1 SGHAT and CDR2 FQNNGV. The CDR3 loop reads CASSPDAGGTEAFF. The CDR3, as DNA: TGTGCCAGCAGCCCCGACGCAGGGGGGACTGAAGCTTTCTTT.

This clonotype was seen a handful of times. This chain connects TRBV5-6 to TRBJ2-4; D gene uncertain. Germline V CDR1 and CDR2: SGHDT, YYEEEE. Trimming took off 4 bases at V and 7 bases at J, with 15 bases between the two ends. The CDR3 extends over 14 amino acids. DNA for the CDR3: TGTGCCAGCAGCGCCAGGACCCGGGCGAACATTCAGTACTTC. Protein sequence: CASSARTRANIQYF. Combining the CDR3 with reference TRBV5-6 and TRBJ2-4 gives the whole variable domain DAGVTQSPTHLIKTRGQQVTLRCSPKSGHDTVSWYQQALGQGPQFIFQYYEEEERQRGNFPDRFSGHQFPNYSSELNVNALLLGDSALYLCASSARTRANIQYFGAGTRLSVL.

This clonotype was observed a handful of times. The V call is TRBV27, the J call TRBJ1-1, with a possible D match to TRBD1 (5 bases). Germline lookup yields CDR1 MNHEY and CDR2 SMNVEV (reference sequence). V lost 5 bases and J lost 6, with 13 bases in between. The CDR3 sequence is 13 residues long. The CDR3 sequence: CASSGSRAAEAFF. CDR3 bases: TGTGCCAGCAGTGGCAGCAGGGCGGCTGAAGCTTTCTTT.

This clonotype was seen many times. V usage is TRBV20-1 and J usage is TRBJ1-1; a possible D gene is TRBD1 (6 bases). The germline V and J ends were trimmed by 1 base and 10 bases, with 10 bases remaining between them. There are 11 residues in the CDR3. Germline CDR1 is DFQATT and CDR2 is SNEGSKA (reference sequence). The CDR3 protein is CSARGLGGAFF. The CDR3 coding sequence is TGCAGTGCTAGAGGATTAGGGGGAGCTTTCTTT.